The 12 T cell receptor beta chains below all came from one sample that was sequenced in a study of blood T cells in healthy people across ages. With a J-beta primer mix and a sample-barcoded 5' primer, a second PCR ran 7 to 11 cycles. TCRdb independently ran MiXCR on the 5' RACE reads; one entry per CDR3 protein. This table has nearly 800,000 distinct CDR3 sequences, about 25% appearing once. These same data were also listed under a study on T cells of mothers and their children.

Specimen: blood. These receptors all stem from a boy between 10 and 17 years old in good health.

This clonotype was observed a few times. The CDR3 spells CASRPGQGEAGELFF. The CDR3 coding sequence is TGTGCCAGCAGGCCCGGACAGGGTGAAGCCGGGGAGCTGTTTTTT. V and J are TRBV7-3 and TRBJ2-2; 8 positions match TRBD1. The J segment lost 6 bases and the V segment lost 6 bases, leaving 9 bases of the junction unmatched. Germline CDR1 SGHTA, CDR2 FQGTGA. The CDR3 contains 15 residues.

This clonotype has just a few counts. The chain uses TRBV9 and TRBJ2-5, with D possibly TRBD2 on 7 matching bases. CDR3 length: 16 residues. The V and J ends lost 3 bases and 7 bases respectively, with 22 bases between them. Germline values: CDR1 SGDLS, CDR2 YYNGEE. In nucleotides, the CDR3 is TGTGCCAGCAGCGCCCTTACGGGGGGCGGATATGGGACCCAGTACTTC. Protein: CASSALTGGGYGTQYF.

This clonotype was found a few times. The V and J genes are TRBV7-8 and TRBJ1-5, with 10 bases aligning to TRBD1. Germline V CDR1 and CDR2: SGHVS, FQNEAQ. The junction had 11 bases not matched to a gene; V was cut back by 2 bases and J by 7 bases. The length of the CDR3 is 17 residues. CDR3 in DNA: TGTGCCAGCAGCTTAAAGATGGGACAGGGGTTGATACAGCCCCAGCATTTT. This encodes CASSLKMGQGLIQPQHF.

This clonotype has more than one count but fewer than ten. The chain carries TRBV29-1 and TRBJ2-7, with TRBD2 identical over 8 bases. The germline CDR1 and CDR2 sequences are SQVTM and ANQGSEA. V trimming: 6 bases; J trimming: 5 bases; junction bases outside the gene matches: 6. The CDR3 extends over 12 amino acids. CDR3 in amino acids: CSVEGLEDEQYF. CDR3 coding DNA: TGCAGCGTCGAGGGACTAGAAGACGAGCAGTACTTC.

The chain uses TRBV5-1 and TRBJ1-4; TRBD1 matches at 7 bases. With 4 bases clipped from V and 1 base from J, the junction kept 4 bases outside the gene matches. Per the germline V gene, CDR1 is SGHRS and CDR2 is YFSETQ. This CDR3 spans 15 amino acids. In DNA, the CDR3 is TGCGCCAGCAGCGCATGGACAGGAACTAATGAAAAACTGTTTTTT. This gives the protein CASSAWTGTNEKLFF.

This clonotype was found many times. The chain links TRBV7-2 to TRBJ2-1; D may correspond to TRBD1 or TRBD2 (5 bases each). The CDR3 is 13 amino acids. V was cut by 3 bases and J by 6 bases, with 9 bases left in between. CDR1 and CDR2 (germline): SGHTA, FQGNSA. As DNA, the CDR3 is TGTGCCAGCAGCTTTGGGACGGGCAATGAGCAGTTCTTC. Translated, it gives CASSFGTGNEQFF.

This clonotype was found a few times. The V call is TRBV12-3 or TRBV12-4, the J call TRBJ2-7; TRBD2 is a possible D gene (5 bases). The CDR3 covers 14 residues. Deletions cut 3 bases from V and 4 bases from J, with 13 bases between. CDR3 loop: CASSFALGSYEQYF. CDR3 bases: TGTGCCAGCAGTTTCGCACTAGGATCTTACGAGCAGTACTTC.

The gene calls are TRBV5-1 and TRBJ1-1; D is unclear. CDR1 is SGHRS and CDR2 is YFSETQ in the germline V gene. Trimming removed 4 bases at V and 4 bases at J, with 14 bases between. CDR3 size: 14 residues. The CDR3 DNA reads TGCGCCAGCAGCGCCCGACCCGACATCACTGAAGCTTTCTTT. It translates to CASSARPDITEAFF.

The chain is built from TRBV29-1 and TRBJ2-7; D is uncertain. The germline V and J ends were trimmed by 4 bases and 6 bases, with 13 bases remaining between them. Per germline, CDR1 SQVTM and CDR2 ANQGSEA. The CDR3 has 12 amino acids. CDR3: CSVGITDSEQYF. Written as DNA, the CDR3 is TGCAGCGTTGGGATAACAGATAGCGAGCAGTACTTC.

This clonotype has more than one count but fewer than ten. The chain recombines TRBV20-1 with TRBJ1-6; no clear D. This CDR3 comprises 12 residues. V lost 6 bases and J 12 bases, leaving 15 bases between the germline ends. The germline V gene encodes CDR1 DFQATT and CDR2 SNEGSKA (reference sequence). The CDR3, as DNA: TGCAGTGCCCCACTCCAAGGAGGACCCCTCCACTTT. This encodes CSAPLQGGPLHF.

This clonotype turned up a few times. The V call is TRBV6-2 or TRBV6-3, the J call TRBJ2-1; 9 bases align to TRBD2. Trimming removed 8 bases from V and 5 bases from J; junction bases left unmatched: 16. This CDR3 spans 17 amino acids. Germline-derived CDR1 and CDR2 are MNHEY and SVGEGT. DNA of the CDR3: TGTGCCAGCGTACAAGGACGGCTAGCGGGGAGCAACAATGAGCAGTTCTTC. Translated, it gives CASVQGRLAGSNNEQFF.

CDR3 loop: CSGRLVFQETQYF. As DNA, the CDR3 is TGCAGTGGTCGACTAGTGTTCCAAGAGACCCAGTACTTC. The genes are TRBV20-1 and TRBJ2-5; D perhaps matches TRBD2 (6 bases). This CDR3 comprises 13 residues. Trimming removed 7 bases at V and 1 base at J, with 13 bases between. CDR1 and CDR2 (germline): DFQATT, SNEGSKA (reference sequence).